One sample yielded the 26 T cell receptor beta chains listed below, sequenced in a study of shared clonotypes between healthy human individuals. Generated by immunoSEQ multiplex PCR, the TCRdb table keeps only in-frame clones and is missing some. The table lists 1,500,000 or so clones, about 96% of them singletons. Sequencing was done on a sample of naive CD4+ T cells sorted from blood. The subset denotes: CD45RA+ positively selected. The receptor source for this set is a man aged 25-40 years in good health.

In its sample, this clone was seen once. This chain links TRBV18 with TRBJ2-3, with D possibly being TRBD2 (6 bases). In germline, CDR1 is KGHSH, CDR2 LQKENI. V was shortened by 8 bases and J by 1 base, with 13 bases between the two germline ends. This CDR3 has 14 amino acids. CDR3 sequence reads: CASTERRGTDTQYF. The CDR3, as DNA: TGTGCCAGCACTGAAAGGAGGGGCACAGATACGCAGTATTTT.

This sequence joins TRBV10-3 and TRBJ2-5; 8 bases are a match to TRBD2. The CDR3 covers 15 residues. Looked up from germline, CDR1 is ENHRY and CDR2 is SYGVKD. V gave up 5 bases and J gave up 5 bases; unmatched junction bases: 10. CDR3 residues: CAISTKRERWETQYF. CDR3 sequence (DNA): TGTGCCATCAGTACTAAGCGGGAGAGGTGGGAGACCCAGTACTTC.

This chain connects TRBV2 to TRBJ2-7; 9 nucleotides agree with TRBD2. V trimming: 8 bases; J trimming: 2 bases; junction bases outside the gene matches: 10. The CDR3 contains 15 residues. Germline V CDR1 and CDR2: SNHLY, FYNNEI. CDR3 residues: CASGMGLAGTYEQYF. The CDR3 region has the DNA TGTGCCAGCGGGATGGGGCTAGCGGGGACCTACGAGCAGTACTTC.

To note about this clone: The CDR3 does not close with the conserved phenylalanine or tryptophan, likely indicating a read error. The rearrangement joins TRBV27 to TRBJ1-2, with D unclear. The length of the CDR3 is 15 residues. The V gene's germline CDR1 is MNHEY and CDR2 SMNVEV (reference sequence). The V gene lost 6 bases and the J gene lost 8 bases, with 22 bases spanning the gap. The CDR3 loop reads CASSQVSGVLAGYTL. The DNA for the CDR3 is TGTGCCAGCAGCCAGGTTTCTGGGGTGTTGGCAGGCTACACCCTC.

The genes are TRBV6-5 and TRBJ2-1; D is perhaps TRBD2 (6 bases). The CDR3 covers 16 residues. Trimming shortened V by 2 bases and J by 9 bases, and 20 bases separated the two germline ends. The germline V gene has CDR1 MNHEY and CDR2 SVGAGI. This chain's CDR3 is CASSYGLLRPFAEQFF. DNA for the CDR3: TGTGCCAGCAGTTACGGACTACTTCGCCCTTTTGCTGAGCAGTTCTTC.

The chain recombines TRBV10-1 with TRBJ2-1, with D unresolved. CDR3 length: 16 residues. Germline CDR1 is WNHNN and CDR2 is SYGVQD (reference sequence). Between the trimmed V and J ends, which lost 3 bases and 1 base, there was a span of 13 bases. CDR3 region: CASSELAGSSYNEQFF. CDR3 sequence (DNA): TGCGCCAGCAGTGAACTCGCCGGTTCATCCTACAATGAGCAGTTCTTC.

V is TRBV4-3 and J is TRBJ2-1; no clear D. The CDR3 runs 14 residues. V lost 4 bases and J 4 bases, leaving 11 bases between the germline ends. CDR1 and CDR2 (germline): LGHNA, YSLEER. The CDR3 sequence: CASSPYQTYNEQFF. Written as DNA, the CDR3 is TGCGCCAGCAGCCCCTATCAGACGTACAATGAGCAGTTCTTC.

This chain joins TRBV2 and TRBJ2-3; 9 bases align to TRBD2. The germline gives CDR1 SNHLY, CDR2 FYNNEI. The CDR3 runs to 15 residues. The V gene end was trimmed by 9 bases and the J gene end by 2 bases; junction bases not matched to a gene: 9. CDR3 DNA: TGTGCCAGTATCGGACTAGCGTATAACACAGATACGCAGTATTTT. Its protein is CASIGLAYNTDTQYF.

This rearrangement joins TRBV10-3 to TRBJ1-1, with a possible D match to TRBD1 (5 bases). V was pared by 11 bases and J by 1 base, with 29 bases between. The CDR3 has 18 amino acids. CDR1 ENHRY and CDR2 SYGVKD come from the germline V gene. The CDR3 DNA reads TGTGCCCGCCGGTGGGGGATCAGGGAGCTTTATGGGAACACTGAAGCTTTCTTT. Translating it yields CARRWGIRELYGNTEAFF.

The genes are TRBV25-1 and TRBJ1-1; D is possibly TRBD1 (5 bases). The CDR3 is made up of 13 amino acids. CDR1 MGHDK and CDR2 SYGVNS come from the germline V gene. Trimming pared 2 bases from V and 5 bases from J, leaving 9 bases between. CDR3 bases: TGTGCCAGCAGTGAAGGGGGAGAGACTGAAGCTTTCTTT. Encoded protein: CASSEGGETEAFF.

V is TRBV4-1 and J is TRBJ2-7; tentative D call: TRBD1 (6 bases). CDR1 and CDR2 from the germline V gene are MGHRA and YSYEKL. This CDR3 contains 14 residues. V lost 5 bases and J lost 4, with 15 bases in between. This CDR3 reads CASSSRQDGYEQYF. CDR3 bases: TGCGCCAGCAGCTCCCGACAGGACGGGTACGAGCAGTACTTC.

The V and J genes are TRBV29-1 and TRBJ2-5; 8 bases align to TRBD1. The length of the CDR3 is 13 residues. The germline CDR1 and CDR2 sequences are SQVTM and ANQGSEA. The V segment lost 6 bases and the J segment 5 bases; nucleotides outside the gene matches: 8. CDR3 in amino acids: CSVEDRAEETQYF. The CDR3 bases are TGCAGCGTCGAGGACAGGGCGGAGGAGACCCAGTACTTC.

The rearrangement uses TRBV4-2 and TRBJ2-2, with 13 bases matching TRBD2. Per the germline V gene, CDR1 is LGHNA and CDR2 is YNFKEQ. CDR3 size: 17 residues. Losses at the gene ends were 5 bases for V and 5 bases for J; bases not matched to a gene: 8. The CDR3 sequence is CASSKTGLAGDTGELFF. As DNA, the CDR3 is TGTGCCAGCAGCAAAACAGGACTAGCGGGAGATACCGGGGAGCTGTTTTTT.

This chain links TRBV11-2 with TRBJ2-1, with 8 bases that match TRBD1. CDR3 size: 14 residues. The germline V gene encodes CDR1 SGHAT and CDR2 FQNNGV. J gave up 7 bases and V 5 bases, and 7 bases lay outside the gene matches. The CDR3 reads CASSLQGARNEQFF. DNA for the CDR3: TGTGCCAGCAGCCTCCAGGGGGCGCGAAATGAGCAGTTCTTC.

The rearrangement links TRBV7-2 to TRBJ2-7, with D hard to call. The CDR3 spans 14 residues. Germline lookup yields CDR1 SGHTA and CDR2 FQGNSA. Trimming removed 5 bases at V and 1 base at J, with 12 bases between. CDR3: CASSPRARSYEQYF. The CDR3 region has the DNA TGTGCCAGCAGCCCTCGGGCCCGTTCCTACGAGCAGTACTTC.

The chain combines TRBV29-1 with TRBJ2-5, with 11 nucleotides matching TRBD2. Unmatched junction bases numbered 10, after V lost 6 bases and J lost 4 bases. This CDR3 is built from 15 residues. Germline V gene data show CDR1 as SQVTM and CDR2 as ANQGSEA. The CDR3 region is CSVGGSGRGIETQYF. The CDR3 DNA follows: TGCAGCGTAGGGGGTAGCGGGAGGGGAATAGAGACCCAGTACTTC. Full variable domain (rest looked up from reference TRBV29-1 and TRBJ2-5): SAVISQKPSRDICQRGTSLTIQCQVDSQVTMMFWYRQQPGQSLTLIATANQGSEATYESGFVIDKFPISRPNLTFSTLTVSNMSPEDSSIYLCSVGGSGRGIETQYFGPGTRLLVL.

The chain combines TRBV5-1 with TRBJ2-4; TRBD2 aligns across 7 bases. The ends lost 1 base at V and 8 bases at J; junction bases unmatched: 12. The CDR3 is 16 residues long. Germline CDR1 SGHRS, CDR2 YFSETQ. CDR3 residues: CASSLRPGGLADIQYF. Written as DNA, the CDR3 is TGCGCCAGCAGCTTGAGGCCGGGAGGCCTCGCGGACATTCAGTACTTC.

The V and J genes are TRBV28 and TRBJ2-1; 9 bases map to TRBD2. With V trimmed by 7 bases and J by 7 bases, 17 bases remained unmatched. This CDR3 comprises 17 residues. Germline CDR1 reads MDHEN; CDR2 reads SYDVKM. CDR3 region: CASTSAGAGGLKNEQFF. In DNA, the CDR3 is TGTGCCAGCACGTCCGCGGGAGCGGGAGGCCTAAAGAATGAGCAGTTCTTC. Full variable domain (missing parts from reference TRBV28 and TRBJ2-1): DVKVTQSSRYLVKRTGEKVFLECVQDMDHENMFWYRQDPGLGLRLIYFSYDVKMKEKGDIPEGYSVSREKKERFSLILESASTNQTSMYLCASTSAGAGGLKNEQFFGPGTRLTVL.

The J gene is TRBJ2-3, the V gene TRBV5-6; 10 positions match TRBD1. CDR1 is SGHDT, CDR2 YYEEEE, per germline. The CDR3 loop spans 15 amino acids. The junction had 5 bases not matched to a gene; V was cut back by 4 bases and J by 3 bases. Here the CDR3 DNA reads TGTGCCAGCAGCGGGCCGGGACAGGGGACAGATACGCAGTATTTT. It translates to CASSGPGQGTDTQYF.

The chain combines TRBV29-1 with TRBJ2-7; TRBD2 matches at 14 bases. The germline CDR1 and CDR2 sequences are SQVTM and ANQGSEA. The V and J ends lost 5 bases and 4 bases, in that order; junction bases with no gene match: 4. The CDR3 is 14 amino acids. The CDR3 DNA sequence: TGCAGCGTTCTGGGACTAGCGGGAGTTTACGAGCAGTACTTC. Translation: CSVLGLAGVYEQYF.

The chain carries TRBV21-1 and TRBJ2-5; the D segment call TRBD2 is taken from the table without a DNA check. TRBV21-1 is shown as a pseudogene. The CDR3 covers 14 residues. CDR3 region: CASSTTSPQETQYF. DNA of the CDR3: TGTGCCAGCAGCACAACTAGCCCCCAAGAGACCCAGTACTTC.

A remark on this clone: The same CDR3 can be traced to other DNA sequences in this sample. The CDR3 sequence is CSVDSGSTNEKLFF. DNA of the CDR3: TGCAGCGTTGATTCGGGATCCACTAATGAAAAACTGTTTTTT. The chain links TRBV29-1 to TRBJ1-4; no clear D. V lost 3 bases and J lost 2, with 10 bases in between. CDR1 and CDR2 (germline): SQVTM, ANQGSEA. This CDR3 is 14 amino acids long.

Worth noting for this clone: The sample has other DNA sequences that encode this CDR3 too. This sequence joins TRBV6-5 and TRBJ2-7, with D perhaps matching TRBD2 (5 bases). The V gene lost 6 bases and the J gene lost 0 bases, with 12 bases spanning the gap. This CDR3 has 14 amino acids. CDR1 MNHEY and CDR2 SVGAGI come from the germline V gene. CDR3 nucleotides: TGTGCCAGCAGACCCTCGGGGAGCTCCTACGAGCAGTACTTC. Translating gives CASRPSGSSYEQYF.

The rearrangement links TRBV29-1 to TRBJ2-7; TRBD2 matches at 8 bases. In germline, CDR1 is SQVTM, CDR2 ANQGSEA. There are 14 residues in the CDR3. V lost 5 bases and J lost 3; bases outside the gene matches: 9. In DNA form, the CDR3 reads TGCAGCGTTACGGGACTAGGGGGGAACTACGAGCAGTACTTC. It encodes CSVTGLGGNYEQYF.

V and J are TRBV4-3 and TRBJ1-1; tentative D call: TRBD1 (5 bases). CDR1 LGHNA and CDR2 YSLEER come from the germline V gene. This CDR3 has 20 residues. V lost 2 bases and J 1 base, leaving 26 bases between the germline ends. Here the CDR3 reads CASSQLVRDRLPHKNTEAFF. The DNA of the CDR3 is TGCGCCAGCAGCCAACTCGTCCGGGACCGCCTGCCCCACAAGAACACTGAAGCTTTCTTT.

The V gene is TRBV18, the J gene TRBJ2-7, with 14 bases lining up with TRBD2. With V trimmed by 6 bases and J by 4 bases, 5 bases remained unmatched. The CDR3 extends over 15 amino acids. Germline V gives CDR1 KGHSH, CDR2 LQKENI. The CDR3 region has the DNA TGTGCCAGCTCCCCGGGACTAGCGGGAGAGTACGAGCAGTACTTC. It yields the protein CASSPGLAGEYEQYF.